These T cell receptor beta chains were read from a single sample in a study of CD4 and CD8 cells across lung adenocarcinoma regions. TCRdb called the PCR reads again in MiXCR, with one record for every CDR3 protein. Of some 8,400 distinct CDR3 sequences in the sample, roughly 54% were seen once. Material for sequencing was CD8+ T cells from the center of a lung tumor. These receptors came from a female donor with lung adenocarcinoma. The CD4 and CD8 labels of this study may be unreliable. The CDR3 runs from the conserved cysteine through the conserved F or W. The D gene is left open where the match is weak. The size of a clone is reported for some rows only, either as once, few or many, or as a class for expanded clones.

v_call	d_call	clone_size	j_call	cdr3_aa	cdr3_nt
TRBV27	TRBD1	medium-sized	TRBJ2-7	CASSLRQGQISYEQYF	TGTGCCAGCAGTCTAAGACAGGGGCAGATCTCCTACGAGCAGTACTTC
TRBV7-3	NA	once	TRBJ2-4	CASSPNTGGVKNTQYF	TGTGCCAGCAGCCCTAACACAGGGGGGGTCAAAAACACGCAGTATTTC
TRBV7-2	NA	NA	TRBJ2-4	CARGRLAKNTQYF	TGTGCCAGGGGCCGCTTAGCCAAAAACACGCAGTACTTC
TRBV27	NA	NA	TRBJ2-1	CASSGGGVCVTDTQFF	TGTGCCAGCAGCGGAGGGGGGGTGTGTGTGACGGATACGCAGTTCTTC
TRBV7-2	NA	few	TRBJ2-3	CASSFGTSTDTQYF	TGTGCCAGCAGCTTCGGGACTAGCACAGATACGCAGTATTTT
TRBV7-9	TRBD1	medium-sized	TRBJ1-3	CASSPTGQGIHRNTIYF	TGTGCCAGCAGCCCAACCGGACAGGGGATCCACCGAAACACCATATATTTT
TRBV28	NA	many	TRBJ2-1	CASSLGQSSYNEQFF	TGTGCCAGCAGTTTAGGACAGAGCTCCTACAATGAGCAGTTCTTC
TRBV12-3/TRBV12-4	NA	few	TRBJ2-7	CASSSQGNYEQYF	TGTGCCAGCAGTTCACAGGGAAACTACGAGCAGTACTTC
TRBV7-9	TRBD2	NA	TRBJ2-3	CASSFTSGSKDTQYF	TGTGCCAGCAGCTTTACTAGCGGTTCCAAAGATACTCAGTACTTT
TRBV6-1	NA	NA	TRBJ2-7	CASRSAPFGGIEGTDTQYF	TGTGCCAGCAGGTCCGCCCCTTTCGGCGGGATAGAGGGCACAGACACGCAGTACTTC
TRBV6-1	TRBD1	NA	TRBJ2-5	CASSGPGPRGTKYF	TGTGCCAGCAGTGGACCGGGACCCAGGGGGACCAAGTACTTC
TRBV12-3/TRBV12-4	NA	NA	TRBJ2-6	CASSRGPGEDTQFF	TGTGCCAGCAGCCGGGGACCTGGGGAAGATACCCAGTTTTTC
TRBV6-1	NA	NA	TRBJ2-3	CASSGSGGPSTDTQYF	TGTGCCAGCAGTGGCTCTGGCGGGCCTAGCACAGATACGCAGTATTTT
TRBV27	NA	medium-sized	TRBJ1-4	CASSPRSGRNEKLFF	TGTGCCAGCAGTCCCCGGTCAGGGAGGAATGAAAAACTGTTTTTT
TRBV11-3	TRBD2	NA	TRBJ2-4	CGRSSGLAAKNTQYF	TGTGGCCGCAGCTCGGGGCTAGCGGCCAAAAACACGCAGTACTTC
TRBV5-8	TRBD2	once	TRBJ2-3	CASGLGGGPKDTQYF	TGTGCCAGCGGCTTGGGGGGGGGACCCAAAGACACTCAGTATTTT